Following are 21 T cell receptor beta chains from one sample sequenced in a study of T-cell reconstitution after alpha-beta-depleted transplantation in children. Unique molecular identifiers were built into the TCRbeta library. Using its own MiXCR run on the PCR reads, TCRdb lists one record per CDR3 protein. The profile shows around 240,000 distinct CDR3 sequences, approximately 9.9% of them singletons. Sequencing was performed on PBMCs from the stem cell graft donor, taken from the stem cell graft. All receptors derive from a human donor who donated a stem cell graft to a child with SCID.

This clonotype occurred many times. V usage is TRBV20-1 and J usage is TRBJ2-3, with 8 nucleotides matching TRBD2. CDR1 DFQATT and CDR2 SNEGSKA come from the germline V gene (reference sequence). The CDR3 covers 14 residues. V trimming: 0 bases; J trimming: 10 bases; junction bases outside the gene matches: 9. The CDR3 region has the DNA TGCAGTGCTAGAGATCCTGGGAGCGGGGGATCGCAGTATTTT. It is translated as CSARDPGSGGSQYF.

This clonotype occurred a few times. This chain connects TRBV20-1 to TRBJ2-5; 7 nucleotides agree with TRBD2. V dropped 6 bases and J dropped 6; count of bases not matched to a gene: 16. This CDR3 is built from 15 residues. Germline loops: CDR1 DFQATT, CDR2 SNEGSKA (reference sequence). The CDR3 region has the DNA TGCAGTGCCTCTCAATCGCTAGCGGACTTACAGACCCAGTACTTC. Translation gives CSASQSLADLQTQYF.

This clonotype was recorded at least ten times. The chain carries TRBV2 and TRBJ2-7; D is possibly TRBD1 (6 bases). CDR1 is SNHLY, CDR2 FYNNEI, per germline. The CDR3 is made up of 15 amino acids. Trimming removed 7 bases from V and 0 bases from J, with 16 bases in between. The DNA of the CDR3 is TGTGCCAGCACATCCTACAGGGATTACTCCTACGAGCAGTACTTC. Residues: CASTSYRDYSYEQYF.

The table lists this clonotype with many counts. The rearrangement links TRBV12-3 or TRBV12-4 to TRBJ1-2, with 7 bases fitting TRBD1. The CDR3 length is 16 residues. V gave up 8 bases and J gave up 3 bases; unmatched junction bases: 15. CDR3 sequence: CASSFAGGTSYYGYTF. CDR3 DNA: TGTGCCAGCTCCTTCGCAGGGGGTACTTCTTACTATGGCTACACCTTC.

This clonotype showed up many times. The rearrangement uses TRBV20-1 and TRBJ2-5, with TRBD2 matching over 8 bases. The CDR3 runs 13 residues. CDR1 DFQATT and CDR2 SNEGSKA come from the germline V gene (reference sequence). The trim removed 3 bases at V and 5 bases at J, leaving 5 bases unmatched. DNA of the CDR3: TGCAGTGCTAGCGGGGGGGCTTTTGAGACCCAGTACTTC. This encodes CSASGGAFETQYF.

This clonotype has ten or more counts. This chain connects TRBV20-1 to TRBJ1-5, with no clear D. CDR1 DFQATT and CDR2 SNEGSKA come from the germline V gene (reference sequence). V dropped 1 base and J dropped 1 base, with 8 bases sitting between them. CDR3 length: 14 amino acids. CDR3 loop: CSARAGTSNQPQHF. In DNA form, the CDR3 reads TGCAGTGCTAGAGCGGGCACGAGCAATCAGCCCCAGCATTTT.

This clonotype was detected ten times or more. The chain carries TRBV7-9 and TRBJ1-4, with D uncertain. V shed 1 base and J shed 10 bases, with 10 bases lying between them. CDR3 length: 13 residues. From germline, CDR1 is SEHNR and CDR2 FQNEAQ (reference sequence). As DNA, the CDR3 is TGTGCCAGCAGCTTAGATCCGGGAGGAAAACTGTTTTTT. It codes for CASSLDPGGKLFF.

This clonotype was counted many times. The chain recombines TRBV11-2 with TRBJ1-5; tentatively, D is TRBD1 (6 bases). The germline CDR1 and CDR2 sequences are SGHAT and FQNNGV. Trimming stripped 5 bases from V and 5 bases from J, with 13 bases between. The CDR3 covers 14 residues. The CDR3 sequence is CASSLTGGDQPQHF. The CDR3 DNA sequence: TGTGCCAGCAGCCTGACAGGAGGAGATCAGCCCCAGCATTTT.

This clonotype was recorded many times. V gene TRBV28 combines with J gene TRBJ2-1, with D hard to call. The V gene's germline CDR1 is MDHEN and CDR2 SYDVKM. V was trimmed by 7 bases and J by 6 bases, leaving 16 bases between them. The length of the CDR3 is 14 residues. This chain's CDR3 is CASTQFRRSNEQFF. CDR3 nucleotide sequence: TGTGCCAGCACCCAGTTTAGGCGATCCAATGAGCAGTTCTTC.

This clonotype was seen ten or more times. This chain connects TRBV25-1 to TRBJ2-3; D gene uncertain. From germline, CDR1 is MGHDK and CDR2 SYGVNS. V lost 6 bases and J 2 bases, leaving 9 bases between the germline ends. The CDR3 runs 13 residues. The CDR3 region has the DNA TGTGCCAGCAGGCCGCCGATCACAGATACGCAGTATTTT. Amino acid sequence: CASRPPITDTQYF.

This clonotype was recorded many times. V is TRBV24-1 and J is TRBJ2-3; D tentatively reads TRBD1 or TRBD2 (6 bases each). The germline V gene has CDR1 KGHDR and CDR2 SFDVKD. Trimming shortened V by 4 bases and J by 8 bases, and 18 bases separated the two germline ends. The length of the CDR3 is 15 residues. CDR3 bases: TGTGCCACCAGTGACTCGGTAGGAGGGGGAAGTACGCAGTATTTT. The encoded protein is CATSDSVGGGSTQYF.

This clonotype showed up many times. The chain recombines TRBV4-2 with TRBJ1-1; TRBD1 aligns across 11 bases. The junction had 6 bases not matched to a gene; V was cut back by 1 base and J by 11 bases. The CDR3 loop spans 14 amino acids. The V gene's germline CDR1 is LGHNA and CDR2 YNFKEQ. CDR3 nucleotide sequence: TGTGCCAGCAGCCAAGGGACAGGGGGCCTGGGGGCTTTCTTT. Amino acid sequence: CASSQGTGGLGAFF.

This clonotype was seen repeatedly, ten times or more. The chain employs TRBV29-1 and TRBJ2-1; a possible D gene is TRBD1 (5 bases). This CDR3 is 13 amino acids long. V was trimmed by 7 bases and J by 9 bases, leaving 19 bases between them. Germline CDR1 SQVTM, CDR2 ANQGSEA. The CDR3 region has the DNA TGCAGCGGCAGGGAAGATAGTAGGGGTGAGCAGTTCTTC. Amino acids: CSGREDSRGEQFF.

This clonotype was detected many times. This chain connects TRBV5-1 to TRBJ1-5, with 7 bases fitting TRBD1. V lost 0 bases, J lost 4 bases, and 4 bases stayed unmatched. Germline V gives CDR1 SGHRS, CDR2 YFSETQ. The CDR3 is 15 residues long. This chain's CDR3 is CASSLGQGWNQPQHF. The CDR3 DNA reads TGCGCCAGCAGCTTGGGACAGGGATGGAATCAGCCCCAGCATTTT.

This clonotype was picked up many times. The genes are TRBV15 and TRBJ2-3; 8 bases are a match to TRBD2. J lost 3 bases, V lost 0 bases, and 8 bases had no gene match. The germline V gene has CDR1 LNHNV and CDR2 YYDKDF (reference sequence). The CDR3 length is 17 residues. CDR3 protein: CATSREENSGDTDTQYF. The CDR3 DNA reads as TGTGCCACCAGCAGAGAAGAGAATAGCGGGGATACAGATACGCAGTATTTT.

The V and J genes are TRBV28 and TRBJ2-7; D may be TRBD1 (6 bases). The CDR3 is 13 amino acids. Per germline, CDR1 MDHEN and CDR2 SYDVKM. Trimming pared 10 bases from V and 0 bases from J, leaving 13 bases between. CDR3 protein: CATRDRSSYEQYF. The CDR3, as DNA: TGTGCCACCCGAGACAGGAGCTCCTACGAGCAGTACTTC.

In this sample, this clonotype turned up many times. In nucleotides, the CDR3 is TGTGCCAGCACCCCGGGATGGACAGGGAGAGATGAGCAGTTCTTC. The encoded protein is CASTPGWTGRDEQFF. This chain joins TRBV4-2 and TRBJ2-1; TRBD1 agrees at 8 bases. Germline loops: CDR1 LGHNA, CDR2 YNFKEQ. CDR3 length equals 15 residues. V was pared by 7 bases and J by 8 bases, with 13 bases of the junction left unmatched.

This clonotype has at least ten counts. V gene TRBV5-6 combines with J gene TRBJ1-2; a weak D match, TRBD1 (5 bases). There are 14 residues in the CDR3. With 6 bases removed from V and 4 bases from J, the gap between germline ends came to 16 bases. Germline lookup yields CDR1 SGHDT and CDR2 YYEEEE. The CDR3 region has the DNA TGTGCCAGCACAATTTGGCAGGGAACCTATGGCTACACCTTC. It codes for CASTIWQGTYGYTF.

This clonotype appeared many times. This chain joins TRBV5-6 and TRBJ1-5; D is possibly TRBD1 (5 bases). V gave up 4 bases and J gave up 4 bases, with 15 bases separating them. Germline CDR1 and CDR2: SGHDT and YYEEEE. The CDR3 has 15 amino acids. The CDR3 sequence is CASSPKRGRNQPQHF. CDR3 nucleotides: TGTGCCAGCAGCCCCAAGCGGGGGAGGAATCAGCCCCAGCATTTT.

This clonotype was seen ten or more times. The chain is built from TRBV7-9 and TRBJ2-1, with D tentatively TRBD2 (6 bases). The V gene lost 7 bases and the J gene lost 9 bases, with 16 bases spanning the gap. The germline V gene has CDR1 SEHNR and CDR2 FQNEAQ (reference sequence). This CDR3 region has 13 residues. The CDR3 DNA follows: TGTGCCAGCATCCGGGACTTTGGAGGTGAGCAGTTCTTC. It specifies CASIRDFGGEQFF.

In its sample, this clonotype was seen many times. The chain recombines TRBV20-1 with TRBJ2-7; 9 bases match TRBD2. Per the germline V gene, CDR1 is DFQATT and CDR2 is SNEGSKA (reference sequence). V lost 8 bases to trimming and J lost 5 bases; unmatched junction nucleotides: 13. The CDR3 has 14 residues. CDR3 in DNA: TGCAGTTCCTTGAGGAGCGGGGGGTTCGACGAGCAGTACTTC. Amino acids: CSSLRSGGFDEQYF.